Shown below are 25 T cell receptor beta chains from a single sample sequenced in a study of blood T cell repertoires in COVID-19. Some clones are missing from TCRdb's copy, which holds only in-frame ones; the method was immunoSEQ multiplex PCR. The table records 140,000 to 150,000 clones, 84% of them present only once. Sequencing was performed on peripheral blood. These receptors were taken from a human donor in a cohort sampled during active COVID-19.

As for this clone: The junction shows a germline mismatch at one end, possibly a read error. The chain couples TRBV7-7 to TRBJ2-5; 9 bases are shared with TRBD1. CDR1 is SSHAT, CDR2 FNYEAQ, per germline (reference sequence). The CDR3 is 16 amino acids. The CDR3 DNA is TGTGCTAGCAGCCCGGGGGGACAGGGATCGAGGGAGACCCAGTACTTC. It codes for CASSPGGQGSRETQYF.

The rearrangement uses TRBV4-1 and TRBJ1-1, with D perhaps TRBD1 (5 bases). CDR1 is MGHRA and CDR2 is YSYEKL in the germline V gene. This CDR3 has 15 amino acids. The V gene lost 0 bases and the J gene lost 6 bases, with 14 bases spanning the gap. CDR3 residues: CASSQDLRGGAEAFF. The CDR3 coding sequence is TGCGCCAGCAGCCAAGATCTTAGAGGAGGGGCTGAAGCTTTCTTT.

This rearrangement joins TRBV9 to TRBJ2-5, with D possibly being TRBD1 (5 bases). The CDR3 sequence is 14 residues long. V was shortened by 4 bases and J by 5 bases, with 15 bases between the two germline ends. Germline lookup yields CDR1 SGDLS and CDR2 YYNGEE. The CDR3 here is CASSPLGARETQYF. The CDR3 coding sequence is TGTGCCAGCAGCCCCCTAGGGGCAAGGGAGACCCAGTACTTC.

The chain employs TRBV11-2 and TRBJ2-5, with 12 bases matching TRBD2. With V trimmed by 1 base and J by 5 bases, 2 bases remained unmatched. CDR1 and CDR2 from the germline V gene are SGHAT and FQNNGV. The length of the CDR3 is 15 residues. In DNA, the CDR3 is TGTGCCAGCAGCTTAGGGACTAGCGGGGCCGAGACCCAGTACTTC. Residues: CASSLGTSGAETQYF.

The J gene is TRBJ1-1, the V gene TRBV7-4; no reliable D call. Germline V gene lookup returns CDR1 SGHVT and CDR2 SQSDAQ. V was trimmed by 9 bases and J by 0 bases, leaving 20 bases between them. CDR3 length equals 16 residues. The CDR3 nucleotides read TGTGCCAGGAGGCACGGCACTAGGGAAATGAACACTGAAGCTTTCTTT. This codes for CARRHGTREMNTEAFF. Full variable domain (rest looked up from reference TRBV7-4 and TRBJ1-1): GAGVSQSPRYKVAKRGRDVALRCDSISGHVTLYWYRQTLGQGSEVLTYSQSDAQRDKSGRPSGRFSAERPERSVSTLKIQRTEQGDSAVYLCARRHGTREMNTEAFFGQGTRLTVV.

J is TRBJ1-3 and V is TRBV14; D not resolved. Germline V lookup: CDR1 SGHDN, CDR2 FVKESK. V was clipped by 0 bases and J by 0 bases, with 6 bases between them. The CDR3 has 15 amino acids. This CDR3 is CASSQEFHSGNTIYF. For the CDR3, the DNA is TGTGCCAGCAGCCAAGAGTTTCACTCTGGAAACACCATATATTTT.

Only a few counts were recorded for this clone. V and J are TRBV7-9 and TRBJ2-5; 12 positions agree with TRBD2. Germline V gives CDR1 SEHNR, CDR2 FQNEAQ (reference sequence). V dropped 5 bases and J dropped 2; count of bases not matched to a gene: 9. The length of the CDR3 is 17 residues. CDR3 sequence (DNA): TGTGCCAGCAGCGGGGGACTAGCGGGTCTAGAACAAGAGACCCAGTACTTC. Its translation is CASSGGLAGLEQETQYF.

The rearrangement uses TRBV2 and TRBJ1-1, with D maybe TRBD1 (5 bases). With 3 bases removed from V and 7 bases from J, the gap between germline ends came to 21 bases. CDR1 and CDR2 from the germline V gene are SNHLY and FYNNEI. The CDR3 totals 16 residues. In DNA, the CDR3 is TGTGCCAGCAGTGACGGGGGACGCCTCGCCTACGTTGAAGCTTTCTTT. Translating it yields CASSDGGRLAYVEAFF.

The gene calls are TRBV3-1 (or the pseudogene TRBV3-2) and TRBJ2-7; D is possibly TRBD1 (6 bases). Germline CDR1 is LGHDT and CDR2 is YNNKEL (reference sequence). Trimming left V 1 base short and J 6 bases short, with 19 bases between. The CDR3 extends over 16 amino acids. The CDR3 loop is CASSQGSIGGFGEQYF. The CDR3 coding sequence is TGTGCCAGCAGCCAAGGAAGCATAGGGGGTTTCGGCGAGCAGTACTTC.

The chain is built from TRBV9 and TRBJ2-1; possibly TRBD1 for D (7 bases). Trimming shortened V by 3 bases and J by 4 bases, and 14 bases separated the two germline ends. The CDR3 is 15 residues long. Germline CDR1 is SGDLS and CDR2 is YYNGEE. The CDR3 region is CASSAAGQPYNEQFF. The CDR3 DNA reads TGTGCCAGCAGCGCCGCGGGACAGCCATACAATGAGCAGTTCTTC. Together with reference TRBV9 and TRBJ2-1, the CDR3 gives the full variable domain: DSGVTQTPKHLITATGQRVTLRCSPRSGDLSVYWYQQSLDQGLQFLIQYYNGEERAKGNILERFSAQQFPDLHSELNLSSLELGDSALYFCASSAAGQPYNEQFFGPGTRLTVL.

CDR3 DNA: TGCAGCGTTTCCGGGGGGACAGGGGCGGTCGGCTACACCTTC. Protein sequence: CSVSGGTGAVGYTF. The chain carries TRBV29-1 and TRBJ1-2, with TRBD1 identical over 10 bases. Germline-derived CDR1 and CDR2 are SQVTM and ANQGSEA. V gave up 5 bases and J gave up 8 bases; unmatched junction bases: 11. The CDR3 runs 14 residues.

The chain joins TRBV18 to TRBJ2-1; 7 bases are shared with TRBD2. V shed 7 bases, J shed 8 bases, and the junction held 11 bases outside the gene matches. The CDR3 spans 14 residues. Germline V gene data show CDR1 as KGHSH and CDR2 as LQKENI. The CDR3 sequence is CASLGGSQGDEQFF. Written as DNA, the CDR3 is TGTGCCAGCTTGGGCGGGAGCCAAGGGGATGAGCAGTTCTTC.

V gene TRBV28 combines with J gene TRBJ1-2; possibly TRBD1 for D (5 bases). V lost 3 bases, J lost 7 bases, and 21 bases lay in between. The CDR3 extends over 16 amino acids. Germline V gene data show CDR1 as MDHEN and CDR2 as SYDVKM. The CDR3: CASSFHRSRADGGYTF. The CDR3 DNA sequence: TGTGCCAGCAGTTTTCATCGGTCCAGGGCGGATGGTGGCTACACCTTC.

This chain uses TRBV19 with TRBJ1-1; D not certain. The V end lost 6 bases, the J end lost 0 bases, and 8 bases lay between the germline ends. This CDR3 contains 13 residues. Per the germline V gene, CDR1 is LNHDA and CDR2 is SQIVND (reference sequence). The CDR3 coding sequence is TGTGCCAGTAGCGGGTCCTTGAACACTGAAGCTTTCTTT. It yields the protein CASSGSLNTEAFF.

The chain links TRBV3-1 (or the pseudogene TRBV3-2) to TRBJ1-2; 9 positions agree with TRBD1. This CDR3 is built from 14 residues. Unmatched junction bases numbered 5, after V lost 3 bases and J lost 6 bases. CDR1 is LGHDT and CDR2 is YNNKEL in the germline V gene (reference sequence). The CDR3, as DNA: TGTGCCAGCAGCCACTGGGACAGGGAAGATGGCTACACCTTC. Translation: CASSHWDREDGYTF.

The CDR3 nucleotides read TGTGCCAGCAGTGAAGGTGCAGCGGTAAGGACCTACGAGCAGTACTTC. The encoded protein is CASSEGAAVRTYEQYF. The chain combines TRBV6-1 with TRBJ2-7; D perhaps matches TRBD2 (5 bases). Germline CDR1 MNHNS, CDR2 SASEGT. The CDR3 totals 16 residues. Trimming removed 1 base from V and 2 bases from J, with 15 bases in between.

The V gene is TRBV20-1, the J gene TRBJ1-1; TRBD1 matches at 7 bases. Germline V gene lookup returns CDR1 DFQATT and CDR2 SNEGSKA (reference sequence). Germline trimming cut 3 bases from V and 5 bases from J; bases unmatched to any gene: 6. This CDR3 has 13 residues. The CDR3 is CSASQGVSTEAFF. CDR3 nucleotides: TGCAGTGCTAGTCAGGGGGTATCGACTGAAGCTTTCTTT.

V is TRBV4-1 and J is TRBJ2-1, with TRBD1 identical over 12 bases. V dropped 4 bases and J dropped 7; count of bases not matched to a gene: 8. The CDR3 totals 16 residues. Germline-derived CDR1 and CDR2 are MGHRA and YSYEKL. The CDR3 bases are TGCGCCAGCAGCCCACCGGGACAGGGGGCGAAAAATGAGCAGTTCTTC. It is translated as CASSPPGQGAKNEQFF.

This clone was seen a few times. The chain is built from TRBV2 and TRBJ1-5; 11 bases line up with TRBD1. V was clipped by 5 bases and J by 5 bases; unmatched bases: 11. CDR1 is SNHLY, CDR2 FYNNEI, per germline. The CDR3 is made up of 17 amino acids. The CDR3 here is CASSKGQGAYTYQPQHF. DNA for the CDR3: TGTGCCAGCAGTAAAGGACAGGGGGCGTACACGTATCAGCCCCAGCATTTT.

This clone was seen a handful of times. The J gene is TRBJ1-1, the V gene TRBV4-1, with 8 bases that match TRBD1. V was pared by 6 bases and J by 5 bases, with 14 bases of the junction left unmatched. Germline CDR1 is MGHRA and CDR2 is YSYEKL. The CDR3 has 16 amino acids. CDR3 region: CASRSIVDRGGTEAFF. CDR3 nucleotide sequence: TGCGCCAGCAGATCCATCGTTGACAGGGGAGGAACTGAAGCTTTCTTT.

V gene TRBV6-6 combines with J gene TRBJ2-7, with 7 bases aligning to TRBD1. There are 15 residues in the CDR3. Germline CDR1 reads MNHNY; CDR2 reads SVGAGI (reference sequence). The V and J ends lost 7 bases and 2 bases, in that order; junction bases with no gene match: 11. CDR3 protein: CASNEVGGPAYEQYF. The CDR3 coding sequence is TGTGCCAGCAACGAAGTAGGGGGCCCCGCCTACGAGCAGTACTTC.

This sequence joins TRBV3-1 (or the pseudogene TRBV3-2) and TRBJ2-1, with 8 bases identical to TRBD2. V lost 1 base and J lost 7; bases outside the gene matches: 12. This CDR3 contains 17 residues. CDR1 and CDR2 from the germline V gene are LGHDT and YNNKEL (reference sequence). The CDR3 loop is CASSQVVNGGAKNEQFF. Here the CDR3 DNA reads TGTGCCAGCAGCCAAGTGGTTAACGGGGGGGCCAAAAATGAGCAGTTCTTC.

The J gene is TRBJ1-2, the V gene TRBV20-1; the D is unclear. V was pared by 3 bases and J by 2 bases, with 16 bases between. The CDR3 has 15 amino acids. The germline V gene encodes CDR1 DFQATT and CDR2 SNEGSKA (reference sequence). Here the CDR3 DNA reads TGCAGTGCTAGTCGATTCCTTAGAGGGAACTATGGCTACACCTTC. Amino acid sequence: CSASRFLRGNYGYTF.

The CDR3 nucleotides are TGTGCCAGCAGCTTAGAAATCCGGAGTGAGCAGTTCTTC. This sequence encodes CASSLEIRSEQFF. The chain employs TRBV11-2 and TRBJ2-1; no reliable D call. In germline, CDR1 is SGHAT, CDR2 FQNNGV. This CDR3 contains 13 residues. V gave up 0 bases and J gave up 9 bases, with 9 bases separating them.

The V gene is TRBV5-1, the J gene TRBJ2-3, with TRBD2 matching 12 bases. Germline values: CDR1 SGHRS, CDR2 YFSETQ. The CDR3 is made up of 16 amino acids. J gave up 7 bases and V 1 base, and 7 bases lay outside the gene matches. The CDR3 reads CASSLKTSGREYTQYF. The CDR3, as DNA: TGCGCCAGCAGCTTGAAGACTAGCGGGAGAGAGTATACGCAGTATTTT.